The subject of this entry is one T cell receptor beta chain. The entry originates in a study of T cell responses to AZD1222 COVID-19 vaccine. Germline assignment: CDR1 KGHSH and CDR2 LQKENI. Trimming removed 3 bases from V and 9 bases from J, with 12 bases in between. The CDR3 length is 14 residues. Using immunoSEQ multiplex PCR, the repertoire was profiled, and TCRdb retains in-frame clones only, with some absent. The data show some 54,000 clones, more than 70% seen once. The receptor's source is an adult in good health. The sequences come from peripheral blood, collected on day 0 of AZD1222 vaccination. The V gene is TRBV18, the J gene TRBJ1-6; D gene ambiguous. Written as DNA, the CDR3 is TGTGCCAGCTCACCGTCAAAAGAGGGTTCACCCCTCCACTTT. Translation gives CASSPSKEGSPLHF.